The source of this TCR beta chain is a study of OX40 agonist ivuxolimab in advanced cancers. As for the study in general: An agonistic anti-OX40 (CD134) antibody, ivuxolimab, was used to treat the patients. Partial responses occurred in Three dose-escalation patients, one with hepatocellular carcinoma and two with cutaneous melanoma. Intravenous ivuxolimab at 0.01 to 10 mg/kg was given to patients every 2 weeks. Study-wide results and limits: At 0.1 to 3.0 mg/kg and by week 6, CD4+ and CD8+ T cells in the blood had expanded clonally.

CDR3 length equals 15 residues. Germline assignment: CDR1 LGHNA and CDR2 YSLEER. The V and J ends lost 1 base and 0 bases respectively, with 9 bases between them. Worth noting for this clone: The antigen remains undetermined.

The assay was immunoSEQ multiplex PCR, and TCRdb's table has in-frame clones only and misses some. The table includes around 15,000 clones, about 86% detected once. The clonotype comes from an adult with an advanced solid tumor such as melanoma, head and neck, liver or kidney cancer. The chain has TRBV4-3 and TRBJ2-5; no firm D call. Sample: CD4+ or CD8+ T cells sorted from blood, taken in a trial of the OX40 agonist ivuxolimab. In DNA, the CDR3 is TGCGCCAGCAGCCAAGGGGCGACGCACCAAGAGACCCAGTACTTC. This translates into CASSQGATHQETQYF.